What follows are 14 T cell receptor beta chains derived from one specimen sequenced in a study of monozygotic twins with inflammatory bowel disease. TCRdb re-called the 5' RACE reads; every CDR3 protein appears as one record, without DNA. This sample lists approximately 330,000 distinct CDR3 sequences; its ten largest clones have 2% to 2.5%. The sequencing input was blood. The source of these receptors is a human donor with ulcerative colitis or Crohn's disease, or a healthy co-twin of an affected twin (not recorded which).

The CDR3 here is CASSVAVGGAYNEQFF. The chain combines TRBV9 with TRBJ2-1. CDR1 is SGDLS and CDR2 is YYNGEE in the germline V gene. CDR3 size: 16 residues.

The chain joins TRBV20-1 to TRBJ1-5; TCRdb outputs TRBD1, but without DNA this stays unchecked. The CDR3 runs 17 residues. Germline V lookup: CDR1 DFQATT, CDR2 SNEGSKA (reference sequence). The CDR3 sequence is CSARDPRLGGANQPQHF.

This chain uses TRBV2 with TRBJ2-2; TCRdb's D call, TRBD1, is unchecked because there is no DNA. The CDR3 length is 16 residues. CDR1 is SNHLY and CDR2 is FYNNEI in the germline V gene. The CDR3 loop is CASVQWGTGSTGELFF.

The chain combines TRBV6-4 with TRBJ2-1; TCRdb lists TRBD2, though no DNA is available to test this call. Per the germline V gene, CDR1 is MRHNA and CDR2 is SNTAGT. The CDR3 is 15 residues long. The CDR3 loop is CASSPSGGAVDEQFF.

The rearrangement uses TRBV7-2 and TRBJ2-7; TCRdb lists TRBD2, though no DNA is available to test this call. The CDR3 has 16 amino acids. From germline, CDR1 is SGHTA and CDR2 FQGNSA. Here the CDR3 reads CASSLFIGGRKYEQYF.

The chain is built from TRBV4-1 and TRBJ2-3; the TRBD2 assignment by TCRdb is unverifiable without DNA. The germline CDR1 and CDR2 sequences are MGHRA and YSYEKL. The CDR3 extends over 15 amino acids. CDR3 protein: CASSLLAGVTDTQYF.

The chain uses TRBV5-4 and TRBJ2-1; no DNA is available, so the TRBD1 call from TCRdb remains unchecked. Germline V lookup: CDR1 SGHNT, CDR2 YYREEE (reference sequence). This CDR3 is built from 15 residues. CDR3 amino acids: CASSFADRDYNEQFF.

The rearrangement joins TRBV7-9 to TRBJ2-2. The CDR3 has 15 amino acids. Germline V lookup: CDR1 SEHNR, CDR2 FQNEAQ (reference sequence). Here the CDR3 reads CASSYEPRNTGELFF.

This sequence joins TRBV6-1 and TRBJ2-6; TCRdb outputs TRBD2, but without DNA this stays unchecked. Germline V gives CDR1 MNHNS, CDR2 SASEGT. This CDR3 is 16 amino acids long. CDR3 sequence: CASSQSRGSGANVLTF.

This sequence joins TRBV9 and TRBJ2-7; TCRdb picks TRBD2, but there is no DNA to check that call. The CDR3 extends over 15 amino acids. CDR1 is SGDLS, CDR2 YYNGEE, per germline. CDR3 protein: CASSPGGGSGYEQYF.

V and J are TRBV7-2 and TRBJ2-2; TCRdb names TRBD2, which stays unverified in the absence of DNA. This CDR3 contains 15 residues. Germline assignment: CDR1 SGHTA and CDR2 FQGNSA. CDR3 sequence reads: CASSSTGLNTGELFF.

The chain links TRBV4-3 to TRBJ1-5; without DNA, the TCRdb call of TRBD1 cannot be checked. This CDR3 region has 14 residues. Looked up from germline, CDR1 is LGHNA and CDR2 is YSLEER. The CDR3 here is CASSQRTGNQPQHF.

The chain employs TRBV18 and TRBJ2-7. Germline V CDR1 and CDR2: KGHSH, LQKENI. This CDR3 contains 14 residues. The CDR3 sequence is CASSPPTQPYEQYF.

The J gene is TRBJ1-2, the V gene TRBV6-2 or TRBV6-3; the D call of TRBD1 rests on TCRdb alone, since no DNA is present to check it. This CDR3 contains 15 residues. From germline, CDR1 is MNHEY and CDR2 SVGEGT. The CDR3 reads CASRGEVSAYDGYTF.